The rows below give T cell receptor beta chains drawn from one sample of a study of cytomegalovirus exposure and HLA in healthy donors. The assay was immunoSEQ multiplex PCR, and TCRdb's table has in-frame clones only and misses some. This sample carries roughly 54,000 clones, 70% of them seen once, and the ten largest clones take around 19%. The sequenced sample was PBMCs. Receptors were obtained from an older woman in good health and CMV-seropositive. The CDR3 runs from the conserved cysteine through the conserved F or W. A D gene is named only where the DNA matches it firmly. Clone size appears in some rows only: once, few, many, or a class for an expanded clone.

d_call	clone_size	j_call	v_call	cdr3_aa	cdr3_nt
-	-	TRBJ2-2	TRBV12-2	CASRLAVTSGGGPGELFF	TGTGCAAGTCGCTTAGCTGTGACTAGCGGGGGAGGGCCCGGGGAGCTGTTTTTT
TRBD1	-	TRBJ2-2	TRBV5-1	CASSLLPGQGTGELFF	TGCGCCAGCAGCTTACTCCCGGGACAGGGTACCGGGGAGCTGTTTTTT
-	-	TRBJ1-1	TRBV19	CASSTLTSGRQGGFF	TGTGCCAGTAGTACCTTGACTTCGGGGAGGCAGGGAGGCTTCTTT
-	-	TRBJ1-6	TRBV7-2	CASSSGQGYNSPLHF	TGTGCCAGCAGCTCAGGGCAGGGGTATAATTCACCCCTCCACTTT
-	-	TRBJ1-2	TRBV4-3	CASSQESGSYGYTF	TGCGCCAGCAGCCAAGAGTCAGGGTCGTATGGCTACACCTTC
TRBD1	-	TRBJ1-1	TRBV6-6	CASSSYEGQDKREAFF	TGTGCCAGCAGTTCCTATGAGGGACAGGATAAGAGAGAAGCTTTCTTT
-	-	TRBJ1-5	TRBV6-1	CASSDSQPQHF	TGTGCCAGCAGTGATAGTCAGCCCCAGCATTTT
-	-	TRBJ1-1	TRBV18	CASSLGTHTEAFF	TGTGCCAGCTCACTAGGGACACACACTGAAGCTTTCTTT
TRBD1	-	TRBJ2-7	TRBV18	CASSSSGTVGEQYF	TGTGCCAGCTCATCGTCCGGGACAGTGGGAGAGCAGTACTTC
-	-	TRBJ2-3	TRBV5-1	CASSLRGFGADTQYF	TGCGCCAGCAGCTTGCGGGGGTTTGGGGCAGATACGCAGTATTTT
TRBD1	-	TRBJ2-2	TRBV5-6	CASGVRTGGIGELFF	TGTGCCAGCGGCGTCCGGACAGGGGGGATCGGGGAGCTGTTTTTT
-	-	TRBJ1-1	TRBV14	CASSPYPTGSIRSTEAFF	TGTGCCAGCAGCCCCTATCCCACCGGATCTATAAGGAGCACTGAAGCTTTCTTT
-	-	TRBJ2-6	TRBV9	CASSVAALSTSGANVLTF	TGTGCCAGCAGCGTTGCGGCCCTATCAACCTCTGGGGCCAACGTCCTGACTTTC
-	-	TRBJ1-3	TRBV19	CASTAQKFSGNTIYF	TGTGCCAGTACCGCACAGAAGTTCTCTGGAAACACCATATATTTT
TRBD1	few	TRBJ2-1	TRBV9	CASSPGQVNEQFF	TGTGCCAGCAGCCCCGGACAGGTCAATGAGCAGTTCTTC
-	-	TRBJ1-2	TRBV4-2	CASSQDIIRAEEGYTF	TGTGCCAGCAGCCAAGATATTATCAGGGCCGAGGAAGGCTACACCTTC
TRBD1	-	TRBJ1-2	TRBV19	CASSPNPRGLPNYGYTF	TGTGCCAGTAGTCCCAACCCCAGGGGGCTTCCTAACTATGGCTACACCTTC
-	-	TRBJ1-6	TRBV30	CAWGGNSPLHF	TGTGCCTGGGGCGGAAATTCACCCCTCCACTTT
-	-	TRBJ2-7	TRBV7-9	CASSLSSGIQYF	TGTGCCAGCAGCTTGAGTTCGGGGATACAGTACTTC
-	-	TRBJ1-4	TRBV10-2	CASSPDLREEKLFF	TGCGCCAGCAGTCCGGACTTGAGAGAGGAAAAACTGTTTTTT
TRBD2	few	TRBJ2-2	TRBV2	CASSGASGGADTGELFF	TGTGCCAGCAGTGGCGCTAGCGGGGGGGCCGATACCGGGGAGCTGTTTTTT
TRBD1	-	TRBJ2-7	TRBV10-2	CAISESMDRGHEQYF	TGTGCCATCAGTGAGTCGATGGACAGGGGGCACGAGCAGTACTTC
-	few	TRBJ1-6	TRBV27	CASSFQQGHESSYNSPLHF	TGTGCCAGCAGTTTCCAACAGGGTCACGAGAGCTCCTATAATTCACCCCTCCACTTT
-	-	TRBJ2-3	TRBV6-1	CASRDWDFTDTQYF	TGTGCCAGCAGGGATTGGGACTTCACAGATACGCAGTATTTT
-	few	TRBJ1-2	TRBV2	CASSAAGDYGYTF	TGTGCCAGCAGTGCCGCAGGGGACTATGGCTACACCTTC
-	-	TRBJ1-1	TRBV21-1	CASSKGMGRVGSTEAFF	TGTGCCAGCAGCAAAGGGATGGGCAGGGTCGGGAGCACTGAAGCTTTCTTT
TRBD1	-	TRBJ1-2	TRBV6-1	CAARQGRYYGYTF	TGTGCCGCGAGACAGGGAAGGTACTATGGCTACACCTTC
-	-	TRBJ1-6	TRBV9	CASSVDTRNSPLHF	TGTGCCAGCAGCGTAGACACCCGAAATTCACCCCTCCACTTT
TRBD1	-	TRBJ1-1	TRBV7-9	CASSPGTAANTEAFF	TGTGCCAGCAGCCCAGGGACAGCCGCGAACACTGAAGCTTTCTTT
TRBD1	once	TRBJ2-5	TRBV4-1	CASSQGAQGEGETQYF	TGCGCCAGCAGCCAAGGAGCGCAGGGGGAAGGAGAGACCCAGTACTTC
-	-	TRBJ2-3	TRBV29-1	CSVERGGTDTQYF	TGCAGCGTTGAAAGAGGTGGAACAGATACGCAGTATTTT
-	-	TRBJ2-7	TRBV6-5	CASSITKEREQYF	TGTGCCAGCAGCATCACGAAGGAGCGCGAGCAGTACTTC
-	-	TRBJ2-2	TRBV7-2	CASSLARLTGELFF	TGTGCCAGCAGCTTAGCGAGGCTCACCGGGGAGCTGTTTTTT
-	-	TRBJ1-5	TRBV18	CASSPRVLSNQPQHF	TGTGCCAGCTCACCCAGGGTGCTGAGCAATCAGCCCCAGCATTTT
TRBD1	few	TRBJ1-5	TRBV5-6	CASSLGDRGAGQPQHF	TGTGCCAGCAGCTTGGGGGACAGGGGTGCAGGTCAGCCCCAGCATTTT
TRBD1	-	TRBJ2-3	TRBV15	CATSRDRGTDTQYF	TGTGCCACCAGCAGGGACAGGGGGACAGATACGCAGTATTTT
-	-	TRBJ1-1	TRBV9	CASSVEGSREGEAFF	TGTGCCAGCAGCGTAGAAGGGTCTAGGGAGGGTGAAGCTTTCTTT
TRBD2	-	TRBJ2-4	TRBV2	CASRNGLEGIQYF	TGTGCCAGCAGAAACGGACTAGAGGGCATTCAGTACTTC
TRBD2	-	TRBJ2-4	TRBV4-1	CASSQDSRASGGLAKNIQYF	TGCGCCAGCAGCCAAGACAGTCGGGCTAGCGGGGGACTAGCCAAAAACATTCAGTACTTC
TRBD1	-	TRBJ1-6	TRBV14	CASSRAGGAGFPLHF	TGTGCCAGCAGCCGGGCAGGGGGCGCGGGTTTTCCCCTCCACTTT
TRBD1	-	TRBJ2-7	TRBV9	CASSNGQGALYEQYF	TGTGCCAGCAGCAACGGACAGGGAGCCCTCTACGAGCAGTACTTC
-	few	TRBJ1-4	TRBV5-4	CASSFNRDEKLFF	TGTGCCAGCAGCTTCAACAGGGATGAAAAACTGTTTTTT
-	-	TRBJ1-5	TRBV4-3	CASSQIGNQPQHF	TGCGCCAGCAGCCAGATAGGCAATCAGCCCCAGCATTTT
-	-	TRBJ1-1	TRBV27	CASSLQGGAAEAFF	TGTGCCAGCAGTTTACAAGGGGGTGCAGCTGAAGCTTTCTTT
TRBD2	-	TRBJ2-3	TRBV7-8	CASSHGTSGTLLNTDTQYF	TGTGCCAGCAGCCACGGGACTAGCGGGACTCTCCTAAATACAGATACGCAGTATTTT
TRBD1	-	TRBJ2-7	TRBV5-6	CASSRGQGSSYEQYF	TGTGCCAGCAGCAGGGGACAGGGTAGCTCCTACGAGCAGTACTTC
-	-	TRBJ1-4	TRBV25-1	CASSSAGSNEKLFF	TGTGCCAGCAGTTCAGCAGGTTCTAATGAAAAACTGTTTTTT
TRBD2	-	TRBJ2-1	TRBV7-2	CASSSGLGPYNEQFF	TGTGCCAGCAGCTCCGGACTAGGACCTTACAATGAGCAGTTCTTC